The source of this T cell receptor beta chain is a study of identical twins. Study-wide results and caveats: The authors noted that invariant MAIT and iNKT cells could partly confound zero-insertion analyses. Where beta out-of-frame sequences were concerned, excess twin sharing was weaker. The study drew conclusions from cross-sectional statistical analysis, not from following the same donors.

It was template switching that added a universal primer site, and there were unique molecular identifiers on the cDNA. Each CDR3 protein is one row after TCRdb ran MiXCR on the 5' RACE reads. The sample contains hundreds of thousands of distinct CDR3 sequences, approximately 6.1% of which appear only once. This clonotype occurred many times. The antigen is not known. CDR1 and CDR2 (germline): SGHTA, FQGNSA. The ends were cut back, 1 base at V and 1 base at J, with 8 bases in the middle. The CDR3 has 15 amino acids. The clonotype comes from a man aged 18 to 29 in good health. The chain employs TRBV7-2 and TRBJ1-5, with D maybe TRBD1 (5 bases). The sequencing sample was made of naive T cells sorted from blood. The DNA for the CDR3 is TGTGCCAGCAGCTTAGGCGGGGCCAGCAATCAGCCCCAGCATTTT. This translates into CASSLGGASNQPQHF.